Following are 5 T cell receptor beta chains from one sample sequenced in a study of identical twins. TCRdb used MiXCR to reprocess the 5' RACE reads, holding one entry per CDR3 protein. This repertoire shows over 250,000 distinct CDR3 sequences, over 8.5% found once; its top ten account for around 7.1%. The same sample was also used in a study of yellow fever vaccine responses in identical twins.

Sequenced sample: CD8+ T cells sorted from blood. The receptors originated from a woman under 30 in good health.

The chain couples TRBV7-9 to TRBJ1-1; the D gene is possibly TRBD1 (6 bases). The length of the CDR3 is 15 residues. Germline assignment: CDR1 SEHNR and CDR2 FQNEAQ (reference sequence). Trimming removed 0 bases from V and 1 base from J, with 9 bases in between. This CDR3 is CASSLATGPNTEAFF. Written as DNA, the CDR3 is TGTGCCAGCAGCTTAGCCACAGGGCCGAACACTGAAGCTTTCTTT.

This clonotype was detected ten times or more. The rearrangement uses TRBV5-6 and TRBJ2-1; possibly TRBD2 for D (6 bases). This CDR3 has 12 amino acids. V was cut by 3 bases and J by 7 bases, with 8 bases left in between. CDR1 SGHDT and CDR2 YYEEEE come from the germline V gene. Here the CDR3 DNA reads TGTGCCAGCAGCTGGGAGGTGAATGAGCAGTTCTTC. Translating it yields CASSWEVNEQFF.

The rearrangement uses TRBV5-1 and TRBJ2-1; possibly TRBD2 for D (6 bases). V was cut by 2 bases and J by 3 bases, with 18 bases left in between. Germline V gives CDR1 SGHRS, CDR2 YFSETQ. This CDR3 has 17 residues. In DNA form, the CDR3 reads TGCGCCAGCAGCTTTACCACTAGCAACAATATCTACAATGAGCAGTTCTTC. Translating gives CASSFTTSNNIYNEQFF.

This clonotype was picked up many times. CDR3 in DNA: TGCAGCGTTGAAGAGCGGGAGGGCCGCCAAGAGACCCAGTACTTC. Translating it yields CSVEEREGRQETQYF. V and J are TRBV29-1 and TRBJ2-5; 9 nucleotides line up with TRBD2. J lost 1 base, V lost 0 bases, and 3 bases had no gene match. This CDR3 spans 15 amino acids. Germline V gene lookup returns CDR1 SQVTM and CDR2 ANQGSEA.

This clonotype was recorded many times. The genes are TRBV7-9 and TRBJ1-2; a possible D gene is TRBD1 (5 bases). V was pared by 5 bases and J by 0 bases, with 13 bases between. The CDR3 runs to 15 residues. Germline lookup yields CDR1 SEHNR and CDR2 FQNEAQ (reference sequence). The CDR3 DNA is TGTGCCAGCAGCCACCGGGACGGATCTAACTATGGCTACACCTTC. Residues: CASSHRDGSNYGYTF.